The present TCR beta chain was sequenced within a study of blood T cell repertoires in COVID-19. The germline V gene has CDR1 MGHRA and CDR2 YSYEKL. Trimming at V came to 2 bases and at J to 7 bases, leaving 8 bases not matched to a gene. CDR3 length equals 15 residues. The protocol was immunoSEQ multiplex PCR, while the TCRdb copy is restricted to in-frame clones and leaves out a portion. The sample shows 150,000 to 200,000 clones, over 80% of them seen only once. This chain joins TRBV4-1 and TRBJ2-1, with 7 bases aligning to TRBD2. This TCR was recovered from a woman aged 55-69 years who had recovered from COVID-19. What was sequenced was PBMCs or T cells enriched from blood (not recorded which). The CDR3 is CASSQRGWEGNEQFF. CDR3 in DNA: TGCGCCAGCAGCCAACGTGGGTGGGAGGGAAATGAGCAGTTCTTC.